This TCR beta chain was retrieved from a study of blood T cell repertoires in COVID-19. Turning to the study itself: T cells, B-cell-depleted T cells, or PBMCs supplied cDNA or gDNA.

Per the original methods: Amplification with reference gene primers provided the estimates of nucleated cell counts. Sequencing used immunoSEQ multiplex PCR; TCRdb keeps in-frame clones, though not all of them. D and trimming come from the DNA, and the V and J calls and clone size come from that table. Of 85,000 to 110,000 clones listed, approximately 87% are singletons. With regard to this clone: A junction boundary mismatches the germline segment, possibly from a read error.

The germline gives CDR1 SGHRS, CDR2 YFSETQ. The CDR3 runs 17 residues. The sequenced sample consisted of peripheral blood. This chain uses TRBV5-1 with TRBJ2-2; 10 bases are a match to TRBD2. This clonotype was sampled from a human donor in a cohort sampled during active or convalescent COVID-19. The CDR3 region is CASSLLPGLAKTGELFF. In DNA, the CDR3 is TGCGCCAGCAGCTTACTACCGGGACTAGCGAAAACCGGGGAGCTGTTTTTT. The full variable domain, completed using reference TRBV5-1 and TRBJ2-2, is KAGVTQTPRYLIKTRGQQVTLSCSPISGHRSVSWYQQTPGQGLQFLFEYFSETQRNKGNFPGRFSGRQFSNSRSEMNVSTLELGDSALYLCASSLLPGLAKTGELFFGEGSRLTVL.